This passage covers 32 T cell receptor beta chains from one sample sequenced in a study of control samples from healthy donors and cancer patients. The assay was immunoSEQ multiplex PCR, and TCRdb's table has in-frame clones only and misses some. The table shows around 200,000 clones, with 90% to 95% occurring only once. Sequenced input: blood. All receptors come from a young man in good health.

This CDR3 reads CASSLVSSGGAYEQYF. CDR3 sequence (DNA): TGTGCCAGCAGCTTAGTGTCTAGCGGGGGGGCCTACGAGCAGTACTTC. The J gene is TRBJ2-7, the V gene TRBV7-2; TRBD2 aligns across 12 bases. With V trimmed by 1 base and J by 2 bases, 3 bases remained unmatched. The germline V gene has CDR1 SGHTA and CDR2 FQGNSA. The CDR3 runs to 16 residues.

The J gene is TRBJ1-1, the V gene TRBV9; D unclear. The CDR3 totals 13 residues. With 4 bases removed from V and 10 bases from J, the gap between germline ends came to 17 bases. The germline V gene has CDR1 SGDLS and CDR2 YYNGEE. The CDR3 is CASSQELGSRAFF. For the CDR3, the DNA is TGTGCCAGCAGCCAAGAGTTAGGGTCTAGAGCTTTCTTT.

This chain links TRBV12-3 or TRBV12-4 with TRBJ2-5; 8 bases are shared with TRBD2. This CDR3 has 12 residues. J was trimmed by 5 bases and V by 7 bases; bases with no gene match: 3. The CDR3 is CASTRGGETQYF. The CDR3 bases are TGTGCCAGCACGCGCGGGGGGGAGACCCAGTACTTC.

The chain links TRBV2 to TRBJ1-2, with D unresolved. This CDR3 comprises 14 residues. The germline CDR1 and CDR2 sequences are SNHLY and FYNNEI. The germline V and J ends were trimmed by 5 bases and 6 bases, with 16 bases remaining between them. CDR3 bases: TGTGCCAGCAGTCAGACACTTTCCTCAGATGGCTACACCTTC. It encodes CASSQTLSSDGYTF.

The V gene is TRBV27, the J gene TRBJ1-4; 7 bases align to TRBD1. V shed 4 bases and J 5 bases; nucleotides not matched to a gene: 7. Germline assignment: CDR1 MNHEY and CDR2 SMNVEV (reference sequence). The CDR3 covers 15 residues. The CDR3 DNA reads as TGTGCCAGCAGTTCCCTGGGACAGACGAATGAAAAACTGTTTTTT. This translates into CASSSLGQTNEKLFF.

This clone was seen a few times. At the DNA level, this CDR3 is encoded by other sequences in the same sample as well. The rearrangement uses TRBV9 and TRBJ2-2; 8 bases fit TRBD1. Germline V gene lookup returns CDR1 SGDLS and CDR2 YYNGEE. CDR3 length: 16 residues. The trim removed 3 bases at V and 2 bases at J, leaving 6 bases unmatched. CDR3 nucleotide sequence: TGTGCCAGCAGCGGCCGACAGGGGACCAACACCGGGGAGCTGTTTTTT. Translation: CASSGRQGTNTGELFF.

The chain links TRBV7-4 to TRBJ1-5, with TRBD1 matching 9 bases. From germline, CDR1 is SGHVT and CDR2 SQSDAQ. This CDR3 has 17 amino acids. With V trimmed by 1 base and J by 4 bases, 8 bases remained unmatched. CDR3 loop: CASSLDKDRGINQPQHF. DNA of the CDR3: TGTGCCAGCAGCTTAGATAAGGACAGGGGAATAAATCAGCCCCAGCATTTT. Full variable domain (remainder filled in from reference TRBV7-4 and TRBJ1-5): GAGVSQSPRYKVAKRGRDVALRCDSISGHVTLYWYRQTLGQGSEVLTYSQSDAQRDKSGRPSGRFSAERPERSVSTLKIQRTEQGDSAVYLCASSLDKDRGINQPQHFGDGTRLSIL.

The V call is TRBV21-1, the J call TRBJ2-3; the D call TRBD2 from the table was never checked on the DNA. TRBV21-1 constitutes a pseudogene. The CDR3 runs to 17 residues. The CDR3 DNA reads TGTGCCAGCAGCAGCCGGACTAGCGGGGGTAGCACAGATACGCAGTATTTT. Protein sequence: CASSSRTSGGSTDTQYF.

The gene calls are TRBV5-6 and TRBJ1-2; a possible D gene is TRBD1 (6 bases). Trimming took off 1 base at V and 2 bases at J, with 18 bases between the two ends. CDR3 length: 17 residues. CDR1 and CDR2 (germline): SGHDT, YYEEEE. The CDR3 nucleotides read TGTGCCAGCAGCTTGTCTGACAGGCGCCCGTGGAACTATGGCTACACCTTC. It codes for CASSLSDRRPWNYGYTF. The full variable domain, rest sourced from reference TRBV5-6 and TRBJ1-2, is DAGVTQSPTHLIKTRGQQVTLRCSPKSGHDTVSWYQQALGQGPQFIFQYYEEEERQRGNFPDRFSGHQFPNYSSELNVNALLLGDSALYLCASSLSDRRPWNYGYTFGSGTRLTVV.

This clone was found once. The chain couples TRBV4-2 to TRBJ1-2, with TRBD1 matching over 10 bases. The CDR3 totals 17 residues. After removal of 1 base from V and 3 bases from J, the junction contained 8 bases not matched to a gene. The V gene's germline CDR1 is LGHNA and CDR2 YNFKEQ. The CDR3 is CASSQVGSGQGDYGYTF. The CDR3 nucleotides read TGTGCCAGCAGCCAAGTTGGTTCCGGACAGGGGGACTATGGCTACACCTTC.

The gene calls are TRBV9 and TRBJ2-7; D might be TRBD2 (5 bases). The CDR3 sequence is 13 residues long. Trimming removed 7 bases at V and 2 bases at J, with 13 bases between. In germline, CDR1 is SGDLS, CDR2 YYNGEE. The CDR3, as DNA: TGTGCCAGCTACGGGGAGCTACCCTACGAGCAGTACTTC. Translation: CASYGELPYEQYF.

This sequence joins TRBV5-6 and TRBJ1-6; 8 bases fit TRBD1. With 4 bases clipped from V and 9 bases from J, the junction kept 6 bases outside the gene matches. The CDR3 contains 14 residues. Germline assignment: CDR1 SGHDT and CDR2 YYEEEE. The CDR3 is CASSRQGWGSPLHF. For the CDR3, the DNA is TGTGCCAGCAGCCGACAGGGGTGGGGTTCACCCCTCCACTTT. Full variable domain (rest looked up from reference TRBV5-6 and TRBJ1-6): DAGVTQSPTHLIKTRGQQVTLRCSPKSGHDTVSWYQQALGQGPQFIFQYYEEEERQRGNFPDRFSGHQFPNYSSELNVNALLLGDSALYLCASSRQGWGSPLHFGNGTRLTVT.

The V gene is TRBV3-1 (or the pseudogene TRBV3-2), the J gene TRBJ2-6; TRBD2 matches 7 bases. CDR1 is LGHDT, CDR2 YNNKEL, per germline (reference sequence). The CDR3 sequence is 15 residues long. V gave up 5 bases and J gave up 4 bases; unmatched junction bases: 5. The CDR3 protein is CASSFGGLGANVLTF. In nucleotides, the CDR3 is TGTGCCAGCAGCTTCGGGGGGTTGGGGGCCAACGTCCTGACTTTC.

A single count supports this clone. The CDR3 spells CAISEFGVGQFF. The DNA for the CDR3 is TGTGCCATCAGTGAGTTTGGGGTAGGGCAGTTCTTC. The gene calls are TRBV10-3 and TRBJ2-1; unclear D gene. The CDR3 is 12 amino acids. Trimming took 1 base from V and 12 from J, leaving 10 bases between them. The germline gives CDR1 ENHRY, CDR2 SYGVKD.

The chain combines TRBV2 with TRBJ2-3, with TRBD2 identical over 15 bases. Germline V gene lookup returns CDR1 SNHLY and CDR2 FYNNEI. The CDR3 is 20 amino acids. Trimming removed 6 bases from V and 8 bases from J; junction bases left unmatched: 21. The CDR3 protein is CASSTDLGTSGGPRSGTQYF. CDR3 bases: TGTGCCAGCAGCACCGATCTAGGGACTAGCGGGGGGCCTCGTTCGGGTACGCAGTATTTT. The variable domain in full, completed from reference TRBV2 and TRBJ2-3, reads EPEVTQTPSHQVTQMGQEVILRCVPISNHLYFYWYRQILGQKVEFLVSFYNNEISEKSEIFDDQFSVERPDGSNFTLKIRSTKLEDSAMYFCASSTDLGTSGGPRSGTQYFGPGTRLTVL.

V usage is TRBV28 and J usage is TRBJ1-5, with 9 nucleotides matching TRBD1. V lost 2 bases to trimming and J lost 1 base; unmatched junction nucleotides: 3. This CDR3 is 16 amino acids long. The germline V gene encodes CDR1 MDHEN and CDR2 SYDVKM. CDR3 in amino acids: CASSLGGQGSNQPQHF. The DNA of the CDR3 is TGTGCCAGCAGTTTAGGGGGACAGGGAAGCAATCAGCCCCAGCATTTT.

This chain joins TRBV3-1 (or the pseudogene TRBV3-2) and TRBJ2-7; D gene unclear. This CDR3 comprises 15 residues. Trimming removed 4 bases at V and 2 bases at J, with 15 bases between. CDR1 LGHDT and CDR2 YNNKEL come from the germline V gene (reference sequence). The CDR3 coding sequence is TGTGCCAGCAGCCGAGAACCCGCCGCGGCCTACGAGCAGTACTTC. Its translation is CASSREPAAAYEQYF.

The chain uses TRBV14 and TRBJ1-1; D possibly corresponds to TRBD1 (5 bases). The V end was cut by 5 bases, the J end by 2 bases, with 12 bases between. Germline V gene sequence: CDR1 SGHDN, CDR2 FVKESK. This CDR3 is 14 amino acids long. The CDR3 sequence: CASSARDLNTEAFF. CDR3 in DNA: TGTGCCAGCAGCGCCAGGGACCTTAACACTGAAGCTTTCTTT.

The rearrangement links TRBV24-1 to TRBJ2-5; TRBD2 aligns across 11 bases. The junction had 3 bases not matched to a gene; V was cut back by 4 bases and J by 0 bases. The length of the CDR3 is 16 residues. Looked up from germline, CDR1 is KGHDR and CDR2 is SFDVKD. CDR3 residues: CATSDPSGGNQETQYF. CDR3 nucleotides: TGTGCCACCAGTGACCCTAGCGGGGGGAACCAAGAGACCCAGTACTTC.

The V call is TRBV5-1, the J call TRBJ1-3; 8 bases are a match to TRBD1. The J segment lost 2 bases and the V segment lost 3 bases, leaving 7 bases of the junction unmatched. There are 16 residues in the CDR3. Germline V lookup: CDR1 SGHRS, CDR2 YFSETQ. CDR3 sequence: CASSSQTGAAGNTIYF. In nucleotides, the CDR3 is TGCGCCAGCAGCTCCCAGACAGGGGCGGCTGGAAACACCATATATTTT.

The V gene is TRBV5-4, the J gene TRBJ1-4; 7 bases agree with TRBD1. Losses at the gene ends were 0 bases for V and 5 bases for J; bases not matched to a gene: 4. In germline, CDR1 is SGHNT, CDR2 YYREEE (reference sequence). The CDR3 loop spans 15 amino acids. For the CDR3, the DNA is TGTGCCAGCAGCTTGGGGGACAGTGAGAATGAAAAACTGTTTTTT. Translating it yields CASSLGDSENEKLFF.

The chain joins TRBV14 to TRBJ2-7; a possible D gene is TRBD2 (5 bases). Germline lookup yields CDR1 SGHDN and CDR2 FVKESK. The V and J ends lost 4 bases and 2 bases respectively, with 12 bases between them. CDR3 size: 14 residues. DNA for the CDR3: TGTGCCAGCAGCCCCCCCGGGGAGACCTACGAGCAGTACTTC. Amino acid sequence: CASSPPGETYEQYF.

V usage is TRBV6-5 and J usage is TRBJ2-7, with no clear D. Germline CDR1 and CDR2: MNHEY and SVGAGI. The CDR3 runs 11 residues. V was shortened by 6 bases and J by 9 bases, with 12 bases between the two germline ends. The CDR3 DNA reads as TGTGCCAGCAGGACACAAGTCCGGCAGTACTTC. It is translated as CASRTQVRQYF.

The gene calls are TRBV20-1 and TRBJ1-1, with D unclear. Germline V gene lookup returns CDR1 DFQATT and CDR2 SNEGSKA (reference sequence). The length of the CDR3 is 11 residues. Trimming cost V 4 bases and J 1 base, with 4 bases left between them. The CDR3 nucleotides are TGCAGTGCTACCGAGAACACTGAAGCTTTCTTT. This gives the protein CSATENTEAFF.

The chain joins TRBV10-3 to TRBJ1-3, with D possibly matching TRBD1 (5 bases). Germline-derived CDR1 and CDR2 are ENHRY and SYGVKD. Between the trimmed V and J ends, which lost 0 bases and 8 bases, there was a span of 8 bases. This CDR3 has 13 residues. The CDR3 protein is CAISESGEDTIYF. DNA of the CDR3: TGTGCCATCAGTGAGTCGGGGGAAGACACCATATATTTT.

This clone was picked up a small number of times. This chain links TRBV11-2 with TRBJ2-5, with D unresolved. The CDR3 runs 16 residues. Trimming removed 1 base from V and 6 bases from J, with 18 bases in between. The germline V gene has CDR1 SGHAT and CDR2 FQNNGV. CDR3: CASSLAYSRPKKTQYF. The CDR3 DNA sequence: TGTGCCAGCAGCTTAGCTTATTCCCGACCGAAGAAGACCCAGTACTTC.

The J gene is TRBJ1-1, the V gene TRBV5-1; no definite D call. From germline, CDR1 is SGHRS and CDR2 YFSETQ. Between the trimmed V and J ends, which lost 0 bases and 5 bases, there was a span of 8 bases. This CDR3 region has 13 residues. The CDR3 here is CASSLDQATEAFF. CDR3 nucleotide sequence: TGCGCCAGCAGCTTGGATCAGGCAACTGAAGCTTTCTTT.

The chain recombines TRBV13 with TRBJ1-1, with 7 bases fitting TRBD1. CDR1 and CDR2 (germline): PRHDT, FYEKMQ (reference sequence). J gave up 0 bases and V 3 bases, and 4 bases lay outside the gene matches. This CDR3 contains 15 residues. The CDR3 protein is CASSFPGQLNTEAFF. Here the CDR3 DNA reads TGTGCCAGCAGCTTCCCGGGACAGTTGAACACTGAAGCTTTCTTT.

The chain carries TRBV6-5 and TRBJ1-2; maybe TRBD1 (6 bases). The CDR3 has 15 residues. The V gene's germline CDR1 is MNHEY and CDR2 SVGAGI. The V and J ends lost 0 bases and 8 bases respectively, with 16 bases between them. CDR3 amino acids: CASSYSIGGAEGYTF. CDR3 bases: TGTGCCAGCAGTTACTCGATAGGGGGGGCAGAGGGCTACACCTTC.

The chain joins TRBV28 to TRBJ2-6, with D possibly being TRBD1 or TRBD2 (5 bases each). Germline V CDR1 and CDR2: MDHEN, SYDVKM. The CDR3 length is 16 residues. V gave up 6 bases and J gave up 0 bases, with 12 bases separating them. CDR3 nucleotides: TGTGCCAGCAGCCTGGGGACGCTCTCTGGGGCCAACGTCCTGACTTTC. This encodes CASSLGTLSGANVLTF.

The chain carries TRBV25-1 and TRBJ1-6; 7 bases fit TRBD1. J was trimmed by 4 bases and V by 3 bases; bases with no gene match: 3. This CDR3 has 15 amino acids. CDR1 MGHDK and CDR2 SYGVNS come from the germline V gene. DNA of the CDR3: TGTGCCAGCAGTGACGACAGGGCATATAATTCACCCCTCCACTTT. Its translation: CASSDDRAYNSPLHF. The full variable domain, its missing parts supplied by reference TRBV25-1 and TRBJ1-6, is EADIYQTPRYLVIGTGKKITLECSQTMGHDKMYWYQQDPGMELHLIHYSYGVNSTEKGDLSSESTVSRIRTEHFPLTLESARPSHTSQYLCASSDDRAYNSPLHFGNGTRLTVT.

This sequence joins TRBV7-2 and TRBJ2-1; 7 nucleotides agree with TRBD1. The CDR3 extends over 14 amino acids. The V gene's germline CDR1 is SGHTA and CDR2 FQGNSA. The J segment lost 1 base and the V segment lost 5 bases, leaving 2 bases of the junction unmatched. CDR3 residues: CASSPGQSYNEQFF. CDR3 in DNA: TGTGCCAGCAGCCCGGGACAGTCCTACAATGAGCAGTTCTTC.